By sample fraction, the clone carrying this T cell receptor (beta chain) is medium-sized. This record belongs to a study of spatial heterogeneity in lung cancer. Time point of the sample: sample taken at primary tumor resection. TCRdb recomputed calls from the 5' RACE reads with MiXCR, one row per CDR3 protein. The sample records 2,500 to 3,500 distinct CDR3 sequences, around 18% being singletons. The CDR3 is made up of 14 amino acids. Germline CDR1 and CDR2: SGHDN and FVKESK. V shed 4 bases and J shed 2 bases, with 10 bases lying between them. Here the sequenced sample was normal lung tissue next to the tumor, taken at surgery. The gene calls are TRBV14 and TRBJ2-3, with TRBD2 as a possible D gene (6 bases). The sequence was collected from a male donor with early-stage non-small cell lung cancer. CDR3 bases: TGTGCCAGCAGCCGACTAGGCGACACAGATACGCAGTATTTT. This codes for CASSRLGDTDTQYF.